This record covers a single T cell receptor (beta chain). Produced via immunoSEQ multiplex PCR; TCRdb's table is partial and in-frame only. The sample has under 65,000 clones, roughly nine tenths seen once. The source of the sample is a study of control samples from healthy donors and cancer patients. CDR3 size: 18 residues. Germline CDR1 reads MNHEY; CDR2 reads SMNVEV (reference sequence). The V end was cut by 4 bases, the J end by 6 bases, with 25 bases between. This sequence was found in a woman in her fifties or sixties with colorectal cancer. Sequenced input: PBMCs. This rearrangement joins TRBV27 to TRBJ2-1; D gene unclear. The chain's CDR3 is CASSYAPPPWEWGNEQFF. In DNA, the CDR3 is TGTGCCAGCAGTTACGCACCCCCCCCCTGGGAATGGGGCAATGAGCAGTTCTTC.